Listed here is a single T cell receptor (beta chain). What it binds is unknown. These data are taken from a study of cytomegalovirus exposure and HLA in healthy donors. Amplification used 60 Vbeta primers and 13 Jbeta primers. Repertoires were generated with immunoSEQ multiplex PCR, while TCRdb's copy carries only in-frame clones and drops some. The sample consists of roughly 200,000 clones, about four fifths of them appearing once. Findings of the study overall: Cytomegalovirus-associated TCR beta chains were listed, numbering some 180. Sequencing depth across donors, presence/absence analyses assumed, was roughly uniform. CMV serostatus stood as the only immune exposure information on hand. Indistinguishability led to the exclusion of some V segments, TRBV6-2 and TRBV6-3 included.

CDR1 MNHNS and CDR2 SASEGT come from the germline V gene. Trimming removed 6 bases from V and 0 bases from J, with 11 bases in between. The CDR3 is 14 amino acids. Sequencing used PBMCs. This rearrangement joins TRBV6-1 to TRBJ1-1, with a tentative D call TRBD1 (5 bases). This TCR was recovered from a male donor in good health and CMV-seronegative. This chain's CDR3 is CASRAGGLNTEAFF. The CDR3 DNA reads as TGTGCCAGCAGAGCCGGGGGATTGAACACTGAAGCTTTCTTT.